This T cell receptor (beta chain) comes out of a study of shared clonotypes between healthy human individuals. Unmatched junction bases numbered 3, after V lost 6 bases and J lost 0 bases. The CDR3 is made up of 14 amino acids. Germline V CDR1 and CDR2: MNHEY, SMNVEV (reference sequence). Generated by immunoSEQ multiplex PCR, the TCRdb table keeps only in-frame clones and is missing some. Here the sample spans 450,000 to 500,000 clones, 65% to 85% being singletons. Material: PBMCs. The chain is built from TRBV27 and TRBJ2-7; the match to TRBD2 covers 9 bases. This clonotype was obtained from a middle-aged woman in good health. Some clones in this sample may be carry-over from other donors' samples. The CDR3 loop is CASRPSGNSYEQYF. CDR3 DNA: TGTGCCAGCAGGCCTAGCGGGAACTCCTACGAGCAGTACTTC.